The 26 T cell receptor beta chains in this list originate from one sample, sequenced in a study of blood T cell repertoires in COVID-19. Profiling relied on immunoSEQ multiplex PCR, and the TCRdb table lists in-frame clones only, not all of them. This sample has fewer than 350,000 clones, with 75% to 95% found just once. The sequenced sample was peripheral blood. These receptors were taken from a woman in her 30s with COVID-19, enrolled during active disease.

V gene TRBV4-3 combines with J gene TRBJ2-5, with TRBD2 matching over 9 bases. Trimming took 0 bases from V and 8 from J; bases not matched to a gene: 10. This CDR3 is built from 16 residues. Germline V gene data show CDR1 as LGHNA and CDR2 as YSLEER. The CDR3 bases are TGCGCCAGCAGCCAAGAACTGGCTAGCGGGACCATAACCCAGTACTTC. Translation: CASSQELASGTITQYF.

The CDR3 here is CASSLDRVDEQFF. The CDR3 DNA sequence: TGTGCCAGCAGTTTGGACAGGGTGGATGAGCAGTTCTTC. The chain combines TRBV7-3 with TRBJ2-1, with TRBD1 matching 8 bases. The junction had 6 bases not matched to a gene; V was cut back by 6 bases and J by 8 bases. CDR1 SGHTA and CDR2 FQGTGA come from the germline V gene. The CDR3 totals 13 residues.

CDR3 DNA sequence: TGTGCCAGCACCTCCTCCGGGGAGCTGTTTTTT. The encoded protein is CASTSSGELFF. This chain uses TRBV27 with TRBJ2-2; no firm D call. The germline CDR1 and CDR2 sequences are MNHEY and SMNVEV (reference sequence). The CDR3 is 11 residues long. Trimming pared 7 bases from V and 6 bases from J, leaving 6 bases between.

The V call is TRBV7-2, the J call TRBJ1-1; 8 positions match TRBD1. V lost 2 bases and J lost 4; bases outside the gene matches: 6. CDR3 length equals 15 residues. The germline V gene has CDR1 SGHTA and CDR2 FQGNSA. This CDR3 reads CASSLHRGFSTEAFF. CDR3 coding DNA: TGTGCCAGCAGCTTACACAGGGGGTTTTCCACTGAAGCTTTCTTT.

V usage is TRBV24-1 and J usage is TRBJ2-1; TRBD1 aligns across 10 bases. V dropped 9 bases and J dropped 7; count of bases not matched to a gene: 11. CDR1 KGHDR and CDR2 SFDVKD come from the germline V gene. The length of the CDR3 is 15 residues. CDR3 loop: CATGTGTGVKNEQFF. DNA for the CDR3: TGTGCCACCGGAACCGGGACAGGGGTCAAGAATGAGCAGTTCTTC.

Only one count was recorded for this clone. The chain uses TRBV11-3 and TRBJ2-3; TRBD2 might be the D (7 bases). CDR1 is SGHNT and CDR2 is YENEEA in the germline V gene. With 2 bases removed from V and 6 bases from J, the gap between germline ends came to 18 bases. This CDR3 region has 16 residues. CDR3: CASSLSRWGGMDTQYF. The CDR3 coding sequence is TGTGCCAGCAGCTTATCGAGGTGGGGGGGCATGGATACGCAGTATTTT. The full variable domain, with the rest looked up from reference TRBV11-3 and TRBJ2-3, is EAGVVQSPRYKIIEKKQPVAFWCNPISGHNTLYWYLQNLGQGPELLIRYENEEAVDDSQLPKDRFSAERLKGVDSTLKIQPAELGDSAVYLCASSLSRWGGMDTQYFGPGTRLTVL.

The V and J genes are TRBV5-4 and TRBJ1-3; D uncertain. Between the trimmed V and J ends, which lost 4 bases and 4 bases, there was a span of 12 bases. The germline V gene encodes CDR1 SGHNT and CDR2 YYREEE (reference sequence). The CDR3 loop spans 14 amino acids. CDR3 in DNA: TGTGCCAGCAGCGTGCGGGCCCTCGGAAACACCATATATTTT. The encoded protein is CASSVRALGNTIYF.

The rearrangement links TRBV6-5 to TRBJ1-1; D unclear. With 5 bases removed from V and 9 bases from J, the gap between germline ends came to 10 bases. The CDR3 loop spans 11 amino acids. The germline V gene has CDR1 MNHEY and CDR2 SVGAGI. CDR3 coding DNA: TGTGCCAGCAGTCAGGACGGGAAAGCTTTCTTT. Residues: CASSQDGKAFF.

The J gene is TRBJ2-3, the V gene TRBV4-1; 11 nucleotides agree with TRBD2. CDR3 length: 17 residues. The germline CDR1 and CDR2 sequences are MGHRA and YSYEKL. Trimming at V came to 4 bases and at J to 3 bases, leaving 9 bases not matched to a gene. The CDR3 nucleotides are TGCGCCAGCAGCCCGCACCCGGGACTAGCGGCTACAGATACGCAGTATTTT. Translation gives CASSPHPGLAATDTQYF.

The chain recombines TRBV30 with TRBJ2-1, with a possible D match to TRBD1 (6 bases). This CDR3 is 12 amino acids long. Trimming left V 0 bases short and J 8 bases short, with 8 bases between. Germline assignment: CDR1 GTSNPN and CDR2 SVGIG (reference sequence). CDR3 residues: CAWSVQGDEQFF. The CDR3 region has the DNA TGTGCCTGGAGTGTACAGGGAGATGAGCAGTTCTTC.

The genes are TRBV2 and TRBJ2-1; 9 bases map to TRBD1. Unmatched junction bases numbered 5, after V lost 4 bases and J lost 7 bases. The CDR3 is made up of 14 amino acids. CDR1 is SNHLY, CDR2 FYNNEI, per germline. CDR3 in amino acids: CASSGTGAGNEQFF. The CDR3 DNA sequence: TGTGCCAGCAGTGGGACAGGGGCGGGGAATGAGCAGTTCTTC. The full variable domain, rest sourced from reference TRBV2 and TRBJ2-1, is EPEVTQTPSHQVTQMGQEVILRCVPISNHLYFYWYRQILGQKVEFLVSFYNNEISEKSEIFDDQFSVERPDGSNFTLKIRSTKLEDSAMYFCASSGTGAGNEQFFGPGTRLTVL.

This clone occurred once. The V call is TRBV7-3, the J call TRBJ1-1; 7 bases fit TRBD1. The CDR3 sequence is 15 residues long. CDR1 and CDR2 (germline): SGHTA, FQGTGA. J was trimmed by 3 bases and V by 2 bases; bases with no gene match: 6. The CDR3 spells CASSLRGTGDTEAFF. DNA of the CDR3: TGTGCCAGCAGCTTACGGGGTACAGGGGACACTGAAGCTTTCTTT.

The rearrangement links TRBV19 to TRBJ1-2; D not resolved. Germline assignment: CDR1 LNHDA and CDR2 SQIVND (reference sequence). The CDR3 is 13 residues long. V lost 3 bases to trimming and J lost 7 bases, with 12 bases between them. For the CDR3, the DNA is TGTGCCAGTAGTATCGCGGGTGTTGGTGGCTACACCTTC. Protein sequence: CASSIAGVGGYTF.

This chain joins TRBV20-1 and TRBJ2-3; 13 bases are shared with TRBD2. The CDR3 covers 18 residues. The germline V gene encodes CDR1 DFQATT and CDR2 SNEGSKA (reference sequence). The V and J ends lost 3 bases and 4 bases, in that order; junction bases with no gene match: 13. CDR3 in amino acids: CSASELTSGRYPPDTQYF. The CDR3 DNA reads TGCAGTGCTAGTGAGTTGACTAGCGGGAGGTATCCCCCAGATACGCAGTATTTT.

The CDR3, as DNA: TGTGCCACCAGTGACCGGACTAGCGGGTTCACAGATACGCAGTATTTT. Residues: CATSDRTSGFTDTQYF. The chain uses TRBV24-1 and TRBJ2-3, with TRBD2 identical over 11 bases. V shed 4 bases and J 2 bases; nucleotides not matched to a gene: 4. The CDR3 runs to 16 residues. Germline V gene lookup returns CDR1 KGHDR and CDR2 SFDVKD.

The genes are TRBV4-3 and TRBJ2-5; 8 bases fit TRBD2. Germline V gives CDR1 LGHNA, CDR2 YSLEER. The trim removed 0 bases at V and 5 bases at J, leaving 8 bases unmatched. The length of the CDR3 is 16 residues. CDR3 DNA: TGCGCCAGCAGCCAAGACCCAGCGGGAGCCCGGGAGACCCAGTACTTC. This encodes CASSQDPAGARETQYF.

This sequence joins TRBV4-2 and TRBJ1-2, with 9 bases fitting TRBD1. The trim removed 1 base at V and 2 bases at J, leaving 5 bases unmatched. The CDR3 totals 16 residues. Germline CDR1 and CDR2: LGHNA and YNFKEQ. The CDR3 is CASSQVKQGANYGYTF. The CDR3, as DNA: TGTGCCAGCAGCCAAGTAAAACAGGGGGCGAACTATGGCTACACCTTC.

The rearrangement joins TRBV4-2 to TRBJ2-1, with 8 bases fitting TRBD2. Germline assignment: CDR1 LGHNA and CDR2 YNFKEQ. J lost 5 bases, V lost 1 base, and 4 bases had no gene match. The CDR3 sequence is 15 residues long. This CDR3 is CASSQGAGVNNEQFF. The CDR3 DNA reads as TGTGCCAGCAGCCAAGGAGCGGGAGTAAACAATGAGCAGTTCTTC.

The chain has TRBV9 and TRBJ2-3; weak D call: TRBD2 (5 bases). In germline, CDR1 is SGDLS, CDR2 YYNGEE. V was trimmed by 0 bases and J by 2 bases, leaving 13 bases between them. The CDR3 totals 16 residues. The CDR3 spells CASSVGSSAFTDTQYF. In nucleotides, the CDR3 is TGTGCCAGCAGCGTAGGTAGTAGCGCCTTCACAGATACGCAGTATTTT.

The chain joins TRBV4-1 to TRBJ1-1; 8 bases align to TRBD1. This CDR3 has 14 amino acids. The germline gives CDR1 MGHRA, CDR2 YSYEKL. Unmatched junction bases numbered 2, after V lost 4 bases and J lost 1 base. The CDR3 region is CASSPGGWNTEAFF. CDR3 DNA sequence: TGCGCCAGCAGCCCAGGGGGCTGGAACACTGAAGCTTTCTTT.

CDR3 sequence (DNA): TGTGCCAGCAGTTACGCGGCCTACGAGCAGTACTTC. This encodes CASSYAAYEQYF. This chain uses TRBV28 with TRBJ2-7; D not certain. V lost 4 bases and J lost 2, with 6 bases in between. CDR3 size: 12 residues. Looked up from germline, CDR1 is MDHEN and CDR2 is SYDVKM.

This chain uses TRBV6-5 with TRBJ1-5, with 9 bases fitting TRBD1. V lost 1 base to trimming and J lost 7 bases; unmatched junction nucleotides: 5. This CDR3 spans 15 amino acids. Germline assignment: CDR1 MNHEY and CDR2 SVGAGI. CDR3 residues: CASSYLGDRAQPQHF. CDR3 in DNA: TGTGCCAGCAGTTACTTGGGGGACAGGGCCCAGCCCCAGCATTTT.

V usage is TRBV9 and J usage is TRBJ2-3, with TRBD2 as a possible D gene (6 bases). Per germline, CDR1 SGDLS and CDR2 YYNGEE. The CDR3 spans 15 residues. V shed 5 bases and J shed 2 bases, with 15 bases lying between them. The CDR3 protein is CASRRSGFPTDTQYF. CDR3 DNA: TGTGCCAGCAGAAGAAGCGGGTTCCCCACAGATACGCAGTATTTT.

This clone showed up just once. The chain carries TRBV6-6 and TRBJ2-3; the D gene is possibly TRBD1 (6 bases). The germline gives CDR1 MNHNY, CDR2 SVGAGI (reference sequence). Trimming left V 0 bases short and J 4 bases short, with 8 bases between. The CDR3 has 14 residues. The CDR3 DNA reads TGTGCCAGCAGTTACTCGTCAGGGGCAGATACGCAGTATTTT. The encoded protein is CASSYSSGADTQYF.

This chain joins TRBV28 and TRBJ1-2; 10 nucleotides align to TRBD1. The CDR3 has 15 residues. Trimming at V came to 6 bases and at J to 5 bases, leaving 9 bases not matched to a gene. Germline CDR1 MDHEN, CDR2 SYDVKM. The CDR3 protein is CASRGQGFGVYGYTF. The CDR3 DNA is TGTGCCAGCAGGGGACAGGGGTTTGGAGTGTATGGCTACACCTTC.

This clone was picked up one time. This sequence joins TRBV6-5 and TRBJ1-2; D gene ambiguous. V lost 6 bases, J lost 8 bases, and 10 bases lay in between. The CDR3 spans 11 residues. Germline CDR1 MNHEY, CDR2 SVGAGI. CDR3 protein: CASRRGEGYTF. CDR3 in DNA: TGTGCCAGCAGACGAGGTGAGGGCTACACCTTC.